This is a list of T cell receptor beta chains from one sample in a study of blood T cell repertoires in COVID-19. Clones were sequenced by immunoSEQ multiplex PCR, and TCRdb holds only the in-frame ones, with some missing. This table holds around 100,000 clones, roughly 87% found once. Sequenced material: peripheral blood. These receptors were taken from a human donor in a cohort sampled during active COVID-19. Both conserved end residues are part of each CDR3. Each record gives: clone size, D gene, V gene, J gene, CDR3 protein, CDR3 DNA. D genes are given only for firm matches. For some rows the clone size is stated as once, few or many, or as a class when expanded; others skip it.

>.|TRBD2|TRBV10-3|TRBJ2-5
CAISESTSGRAETETQYF
TGTGCCATCAGTGAGTCGACGAGCGGGAGGGCCGAGACCGAGACCCAGTACTTC
>few|TRBD1|TRBV6-5|TRBJ1-1
CASSQNRGGTFF
TGTGCCAGCAGCCAAAACAGGGGAGGAACTTTCTTT
>.|.|TRBV12-3/TRBV12-4|TRBJ1-1
CASSLAGEVAFF
TGTGCCAGCAGTTTAGCAGGGGAAGTGGCTTTCTTT
>.|TRBD2|TRBV29-1|TRBJ2-5
CSVLTSGLETQYF
TGCAGCGTGTTAACTAGCGGGTTAGAGACCCAGTACTTC
>.|.|TRBV27|TRBJ2-7
CASSSTVPSYEQYF
TGTGCCAGCAGTTCGACAGTTCCCTCATACGAGCAGTACTTC
>.|.|TRBV18|TRBJ2-2
CASSSITGTYNTGELFF
TGTGCCAGCTCATCAATTACCGGGACATATAACACCGGGGAGCTGTTTTTT
>.|.|TRBV21-1|TRBJ2-5
CASSKVPASGVETQYF
TGTGCCAGCAGCAAAGTCCCGGCAAGCGGGGTTGAGACCCAGTACTTC
>.|.|TRBV10-3|TRBJ2-1
CAISEAAGEQFF
TGTGCCATCAGTGAGGCTGCGGGTGAGCAGTTCTTC
>.|TRBD1|TRBV19|TRBJ1-5
CASSVTGGLDSNQPQHF
TGTGCCAGTAGTGTGACAGGGGGCTTGGATAGCAATCAGCCCCAGCATTTT
>.|TRBD2|TRBV6-9|TRBJ2-7
CASSFDRGGWPYEQYF
TGTGCCAGCAGTTTCGATCGGGGGGGGTGGCCATACGAGCAGTACTTC
>.|TRBD2|TRBV2|TRBJ2-7
CASSETAGGPYEQYF
TGTGCCAGCAGTGAAACAGCGGGGGGCCCCTACGAGCAGTACTTC
>.|.|TRBV12-5|TRBJ2-1
CASGFSLTGDSYNEQFF
TGTGCTAGTGGTTTTTCCCTTACAGGAGACTCCTACAATGAGCAGTTCTTC
>once|TRBD1|TRBV2|TRBJ2-3
CASRGTGGTDTQYF
TGTGCGAGTCGAGGGACAGGGGGCACAGATACGCAGTATTTT
>.|TRBD2|TRBV7-8|TRBJ2-1
CASSLALSGEAHHLYNEQFF
TGTGCCAGCAGCTTAGCTCTTAGCGGGGAAGCCCACCACCTCTACAATGAGCAGTTCTTC
>.|.|TRBV5-1|TRBJ2-1
CASSLQTSNNEQFF
TGCGCCAGCAGTTTGCAGACTTCAAACAATGAGCAGTTCTTC
>.|TRBD1|TRBV11-2|TRBJ2-7
CASSFLGTGSNEQYF
TGTGCCAGCAGCTTCTTAGGGACAGGGTCAAATGAGCAGTACTTC
>few|.|TRBV21-1|TRBJ1-6
CASSNPGQGEDNSPLHF
TGTGCCAGCAGCAATCCGGGACAGGGTGAAGATAATTCACCCCTCCACTTT
>.|TRBD2|TRBV5-1|TRBJ2-5
CASSTGLAGGQETQYF
TGCGCCAGCAGCACAGGACTAGCGGGGGGTCAAGAGACCCAGTACTTC
>few|.|TRBV7-9|TRBJ1-2
CASSPRDISYGYTF
TGTGCCAGCAGCCCCCGGGACATAAGCTATGGCTACACCTTC
>.|TRBD2|TRBV19|TRBJ2-7
CASTTGRGEQYF
TGTGCCAGTACCACGGGGAGGGGCGAGCAGTACTTC
>.|.|TRBV7-6|TRBJ2-5
CASSLEGPGSQETQYF
TGTGCCAGCAGCTTAGAGGGGCCCGGCAGCCAAGAGACCCAGTACTTC
>.|TRBD1|TRBV18|TRBJ1-3
CASSPGTGGDTIYF
TGTGCCAGCTCACCCGGGACAGGCGGGGACACCATATATTTT
>.|TRBD1|TRBV18|TRBJ1-4
CASSLGRTGVGEKLFF
TGTGCCAGCTCACTCGGGCGGACAGGGGTTGGTGAAAAACTGTTTTTT
>.|TRBD1|TRBV6-1|TRBJ1-6
CASSEVYRGLSGALHF
TGTGCCAGCAGTGAAGTGTACAGGGGCCTCTCGGGTGCCCTCCACTTT
>.|.|TRBV20-1|TRBJ1-4
CSASSGGSREKLFF
TGCAGTGCTAGTAGCGGGGGTTCTAGAGAAAAACTGTTTTTT
>.|TRBD2|TRBV30|TRBJ2-5
CAWNHLTSEETQYF
TGTGCCTGGAATCACTTAACTAGCGAAGAGACCCAGTACTTC
>.|.|TRBV5-1|TRBJ1-4
CAILNGGASGEKLFF
TGCGCCATCTTAAACGGGGGGGCGTCAGGGGAAAAACTGTTTTTT
>once|TRBD1|TRBV15|TRBJ1-4
CATSSQGGWEKLFF
TGTGCCACCAGCAGTCAGGGGGGCTGGGAAAAACTGTTTTTT
>once|.|TRBV30|TRBJ1-6
CAWSMREQGPLHF
TGTGCCTGGAGTATGAGGGAACAGGGTCCCCTCCACTTT
>.|TRBD2|TRBV18|TRBJ2-7
CASSGGTSGPYEQYF
TGTGCCAGCTCAGGGGGGACTAGCGGGCCCTACGAGCAGTACTTC
>.|.|TRBV11-2|TRBJ2-3
CASSSEYTDTQYF
TGTGCCAGCAGCTCCGAGTACACAGATACGCAGTATTTT
>.|.|TRBV7-9|TRBJ2-7
CASSPANRSYEQYF
TGTGCCAGCAGCCCAGCTAACAGATCCTACGAGCAGTACTTC
>.|.|TRBV29-1|TRBJ2-7
CSVEDTGSYEQYF
TGCAGCGTTGAAGACACGGGCTCCTACGAGCAGTACTTC
>.|.|TRBV4-2|TRBJ1-1
CASSQEEGLMNTEAFF
TGTGCCAGCAGCCAAGAGGAGGGGTTGATGAACACTGAAGCTTTCTTT
>.|TRBD2|TRBV7-3|TRBJ2-6
CASSWGLAGGGANVLTF
TGTGCCAGCAGCTGGGGACTAGCGGGAGGTGGGGCCAACGTCCTGACTTTC
>.|.|TRBV20-1|TRBJ2-1
CSASFGNPYNEQFF
TGCAGTGCTAGTTTCGGTAACCCTTACAATGAGCAGTTCTTC
>.|.|TRBV5-4|TRBJ2-1
CASSLGVSEYNEQFF
TGTGCCAGCAGCTTGGGGGTTAGCGAATACAATGAGCAGTTCTTC
>.|.|TRBV23-1|TRBJ2-7
CASSQSCDRAVHEQYF
TGCGCCAGCAGTCAATCGTGTGACAGAGCCGTTCACGAGCAGTACTTC
>.|TRBD2|TRBV7-7|TRBJ2-5
CASSPSGGRGETQYF
TGTGCTAGCAGCCCAAGCGGGGGCAGGGGAGAGACCCAGTACTTC
>.|TRBD2|TRBV3-1/TRBV3-2|TRBJ2-5
CASSQGLAGGGGQYF
TGTGCCAGCAGCCAAGGGCTAGCGGGGGGAGGTGGCCAGTACTTC
>.|TRBD1|TRBV19|TRBJ2-1
CASSPSWGTDSYNEQFF
TGTGCCAGTAGTCCCTCCTGGGGGACAGATTCATACAATGAGCAGTTCTTC
>.|TRBD1|TRBV19|TRBJ2-3
CASSTTGGTDTQYF
TGTGCCAGTAGTACTACAGGGGGCACAGATACGCAGTATTTT
>.|.|TRBV2|TRBJ1-2
CASSTTQSGGYTF
TGTGCCAGCAGTACGACACAATCGGGGGGCTACACCTTC
>.|.|TRBV7-3|TRBJ1-6
CASSPGWPPLHF
TGTGCCAGCAGTCCAGGTTGGCCTCCCCTCCACTTT
>.|.|TRBV28|TRBJ1-1
CASSSWTARGTEAFF
TGTGCCAGCAGTTCCTGGACAGCTCGAGGCACTGAAGCTTTCTTT
>.|.|TRBV6-5|TRBJ1-2
CASSFRSNYGYTF
TGTGCCAGCAGTTTTCGTTCTAACTATGGCTACACCTTC
>.|TRBD2|TRBV7-2|TRBJ2-1
CASSLTAGAQEQFF
TGTGCCAGCAGCTTAACGGCGGGAGCTCAGGAGCAGTTCTTC
>.|TRBD1|TRBV27|TRBJ1-2
CASSFGQGARYGYTF
TGTGCCAGCAGTTTCGGACAGGGGGCGAGGTATGGCTACACCTTC
>.|TRBD1|TRBV15|TRBJ2-7
CATSRDRGPYEQYF
TGTGCCACCAGCAGAGACAGGGGGCCCTACGAGCAGTACTTC
>.|.|TRBV6-2/TRBV6-3|TRBJ1-1
CASSPTENTEAFF
TGTGCCAGCAGCCCGACAGAAAACACTGAAGCTTTCTTT
>.|.|TRBV2|TRBJ1-4
CASQIIRGEKLFF
TGTGCCAGCCAGATTATTCGCGGTGAAAAACTGTTTTTT
>.|.|TRBV19|TRBJ1-2
CASSVSSGTRYGYTF
TGTGCCAGTAGTGTCTCGTCCGGGACACGGTATGGCTACACCTTC
>.|TRBD2|TRBV5-1|TRBJ2-1
CASSLGLAGVDEQFF
TGCGCCAGCAGCTTGGGTCTAGCGGGAGTGGATGAGCAGTTCTTC
>.|.|TRBV28|TRBJ1-6
CASSSPTGWDSPLHF
TGTGCCAGCAGTTCACCCACAGGGTGGGATTCACCCCTCCACTTT
>.|TRBD1|TRBV6-1|TRBJ1-5
CASSVKRKSPGQGSQPQHF
TGTGCCAGCAGTGTGAAGCGTAAATCACCGGGACAGGGGTCTCAGCCCCAGCATTTT
>.|.|TRBV9|TRBJ2-2
CASSVVRENTGELFF
TGTGCCAGCAGCGTAGTGAGAGAGAACACCGGGGAGCTGTTTTTT